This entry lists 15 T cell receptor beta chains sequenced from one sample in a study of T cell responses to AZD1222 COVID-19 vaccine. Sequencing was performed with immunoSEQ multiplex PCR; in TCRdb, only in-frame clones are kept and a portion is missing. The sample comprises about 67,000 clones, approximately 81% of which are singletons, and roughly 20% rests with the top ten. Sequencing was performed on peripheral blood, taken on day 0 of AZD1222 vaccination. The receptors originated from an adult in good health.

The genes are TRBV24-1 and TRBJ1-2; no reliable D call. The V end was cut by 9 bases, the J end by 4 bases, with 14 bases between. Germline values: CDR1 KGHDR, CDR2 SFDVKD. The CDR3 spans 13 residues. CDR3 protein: CATGSSVGYGYTF. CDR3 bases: TGTGCCACCGGATCGAGTGTTGGCTATGGCTACACCTTC.

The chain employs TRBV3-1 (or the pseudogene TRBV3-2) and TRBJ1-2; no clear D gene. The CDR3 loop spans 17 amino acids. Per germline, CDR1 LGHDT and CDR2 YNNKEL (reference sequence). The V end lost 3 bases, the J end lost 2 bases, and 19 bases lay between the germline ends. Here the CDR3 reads CASSHTGSTDLNYGYTF. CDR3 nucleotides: TGTGCCAGCAGCCACACCGGGAGTACAGATTTGAACTATGGCTACACCTTC.

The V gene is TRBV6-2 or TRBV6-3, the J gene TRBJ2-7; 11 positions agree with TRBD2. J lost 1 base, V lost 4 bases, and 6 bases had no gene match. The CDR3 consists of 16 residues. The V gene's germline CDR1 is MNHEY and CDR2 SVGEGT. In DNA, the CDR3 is TGTGCCAGCAGTTCAAGGACTAGCGGGCAGTCCTACGAGCAGTACTTC. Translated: CASSSRTSGQSYEQYF.

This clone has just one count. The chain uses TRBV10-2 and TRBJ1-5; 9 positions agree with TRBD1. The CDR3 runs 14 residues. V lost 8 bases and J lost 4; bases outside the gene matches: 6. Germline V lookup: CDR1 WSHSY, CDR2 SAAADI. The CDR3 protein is CASGGQGRNQPQHF. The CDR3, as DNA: TGCGCCAGCGGGGGACAGGGTAGGAATCAGCCCCAGCATTTT.

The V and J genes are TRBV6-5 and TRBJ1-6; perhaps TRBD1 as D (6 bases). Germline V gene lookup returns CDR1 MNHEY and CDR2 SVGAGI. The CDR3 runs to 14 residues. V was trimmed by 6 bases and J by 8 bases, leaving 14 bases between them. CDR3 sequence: CASRQQGPDSPLHF. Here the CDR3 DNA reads TGTGCCAGCAGGCAACAGGGCCCCGATTCACCCCTCCACTTT.

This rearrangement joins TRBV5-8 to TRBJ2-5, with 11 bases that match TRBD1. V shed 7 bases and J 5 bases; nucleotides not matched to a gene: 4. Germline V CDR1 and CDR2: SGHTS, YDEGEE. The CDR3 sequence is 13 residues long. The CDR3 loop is CASRRDRGETQYF. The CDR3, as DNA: TGTGCCAGCCGCCGGGACAGGGGGGAGACCCAGTACTTC.

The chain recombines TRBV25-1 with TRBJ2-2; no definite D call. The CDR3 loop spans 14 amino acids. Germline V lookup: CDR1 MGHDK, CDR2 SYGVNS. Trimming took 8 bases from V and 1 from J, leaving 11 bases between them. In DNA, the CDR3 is TGTGCCAGCTCCTGGACCGAGAACACCGGGGAGCTGTTTTTT. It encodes CASSWTENTGELFF.

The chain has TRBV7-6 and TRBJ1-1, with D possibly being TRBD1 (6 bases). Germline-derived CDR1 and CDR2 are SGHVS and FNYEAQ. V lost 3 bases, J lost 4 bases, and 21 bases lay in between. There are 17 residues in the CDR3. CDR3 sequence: CASSLKPSGTKFTEAFF. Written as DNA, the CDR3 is TGTGCCAGCAGCTTGAAACCCTCCGGGACAAAATTCACTGAAGCTTTCTTT.

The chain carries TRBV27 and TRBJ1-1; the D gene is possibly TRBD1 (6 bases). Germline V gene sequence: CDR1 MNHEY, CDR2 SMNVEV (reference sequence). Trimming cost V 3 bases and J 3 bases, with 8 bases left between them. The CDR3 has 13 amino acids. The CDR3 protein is CASSFEGDTEAFF. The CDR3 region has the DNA TGTGCCAGCAGTTTCGAGGGGGACACTGAAGCTTTCTTT.

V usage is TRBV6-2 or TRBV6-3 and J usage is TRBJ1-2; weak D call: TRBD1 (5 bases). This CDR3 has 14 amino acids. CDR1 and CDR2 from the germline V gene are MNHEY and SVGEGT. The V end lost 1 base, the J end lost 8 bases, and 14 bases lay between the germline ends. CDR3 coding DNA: TGTGCCAGCAGTTACTTCGTGACAGTGGAAGGCTACACCTTC. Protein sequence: CASSYFVTVEGYTF.

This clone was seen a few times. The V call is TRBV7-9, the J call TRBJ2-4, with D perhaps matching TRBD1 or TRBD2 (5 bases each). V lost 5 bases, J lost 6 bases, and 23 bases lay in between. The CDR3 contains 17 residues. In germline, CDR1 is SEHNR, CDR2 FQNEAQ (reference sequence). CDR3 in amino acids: CASSQFRDRRYGNIQYF. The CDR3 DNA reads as TGTGCCAGCAGCCAATTCCGGGACCGAAGGTACGGAAACATTCAGTACTTC.

CDR3 coding DNA: TGTGCCAGCAGGGACCCGAGGGGGGCTAATTCACCCCTCCACTTT. Encoded protein: CASRDPRGANSPLHF. The chain joins TRBV28 to TRBJ1-6; tentative D call: TRBD1 (6 bases). The V end was cut by 6 bases, the J end by 6 bases, with 15 bases between. Germline V gives CDR1 MDHEN, CDR2 SYDVKM. The CDR3 sequence is 15 residues long. The whole variable domain, remainder taken from reference TRBV28 and TRBJ1-6, is DVKVTQSSRYLVKRTGEKVFLECVQDMDHENMFWYRQDPGLGLRLIYFSYDVKMKEKGDIPEGYSVSREKKERFSLILESASTNQTSMYLCASRDPRGANSPLHFGNGTRLTVT.

The CDR3: CASSVFLTDTQYF. The CDR3 nucleotides read TGTGCCAGCAGCGTATTTTTGACAGATACGCAGTATTTT. This chain joins TRBV9 and TRBJ2-3; D remains ambiguous. The V end was cut by 1 base, the J end by 3 bases, with 6 bases between. The CDR3 has 13 amino acids. The germline gives CDR1 SGDLS, CDR2 YYNGEE.

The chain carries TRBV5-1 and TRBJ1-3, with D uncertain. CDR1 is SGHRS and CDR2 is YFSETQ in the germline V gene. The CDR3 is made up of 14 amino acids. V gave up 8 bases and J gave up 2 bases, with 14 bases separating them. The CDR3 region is CASSRGEAGNTIYF. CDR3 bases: TGCGCCAGTTCTCGTGGGGAGGCTGGAAACACCATATATTTT.

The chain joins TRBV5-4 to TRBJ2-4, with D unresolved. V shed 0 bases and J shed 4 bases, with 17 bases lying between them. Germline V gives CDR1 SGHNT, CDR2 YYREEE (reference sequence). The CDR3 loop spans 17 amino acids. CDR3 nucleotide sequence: TGTGCCAGCAGCTTGGCGGGTGGCAGCAAAGAAAAAAACATTCAGTACTTC. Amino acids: CASSLAGGSKEKNIQYF.